The rows below give T cell receptor beta chains drawn from one sample of a study of PD-1 blockade in mismatch repair-deficient tumors. The repertoire was sequenced with immunoSEQ multiplex PCR; TCRdb's copy has only in-frame clones and lacks some. The table shows several thousand clones, with roughly 87% occurring only once. What these receptors recognize is not known. Sequencing was performed on cells cultured in vitro, taken from a patient treated with pembrolizumab. The receptors were sampled from an adult with mismatch repair-deficient cancer. Each CDR3 is given with its conserved first and last residue. The D gene is left open where the match is weak. Clone size is stated in some rows and not others, as once, few, many or a class when expanded.

d_call	v_call	cdr3_length	j_call	clone_size	cdr3_nt	cdr3_aa
-	TRBV27	13	TRBJ1-5	-	TGTGCCACCCCTGGGGAAAGCAATCAGCCCCAGCATTTT	CATPGESNQPQHF
-	TRBV11-3	15	TRBJ1-1	-	TGTGCCAGCAGCTTAGCTGTAGCTATGAACACTGAAGCTTTCTTT	CASSLAVAMNTEAFF
-	TRBV7-2	15	TRBJ2-7	-	TGTGCCAGCAGCTTAGGGCCGGGAGATACCTACGAGCAGTACTTC	CASSLGPGDTYEQYF
-	TRBV4-2	15	TRBJ2-5	-	TGTGCCAGCAGCCAAGAAGGGGGAAGATCGGGGACCCAGTACTTC	CASSQEGGRSGTQYF
-	TRBV28	13	TRBJ1-3	-	TGTGCCAGCAGTTGGGACATCCGAAACACCATATATTTT	CASSWDIRNTIYF
TRBD1	TRBV9	15	TRBJ2-1	-	TGTGCCAGACCTCCGGGACAGGGTTTAGGGAATGAGCAGTTCTTC	CARPPGQGLGNEQFF
TRBD2	TRBV2	16	TRBJ2-4	-	TGTGCCAGCAGGCGCGGGACTAGTCGCGCCAAAAACATTCAGTACTTC	CASRRGTSRAKNIQYF
-	TRBV7-3	15	TRBJ1-4	-	TGTGCCAGCAGCTTCCCCGGGACACATATTGGAAAACTGTTTTTT	CASSFPGTHIGKLFF
TRBD2	TRBV7-2	17	TRBJ2-5	-	TGTGCCAGCAGCTTACTGTTCGCGGGAGCTGGGGGGGAGACCCAGTACTTC	CASSLLFAGAGGETQYF
-	TRBV29-1	14	TRBJ1-1	-	TGCAGCGTTGAACAGCAGGCGGGTATCACTGAAGCTTTCTTT	CSVEQQAGITEAFF
TRBD2	TRBV9	13	TRBJ2-3	-	TGTGCCAGCAGCGCTAGCGGGAGTAATACGCAGTATTTT	CASSASGSNTQYF
-	TRBV7-9	13	TRBJ1-1	-	TGTGCCAGCAGCTTCGGCCTGAACACTGAAGCTTTCTTT	CASSFGLNTEAFF
TRBD2	TRBV5-1	16	TRBJ2-7	-	TGCGCCAGCAGCTTGGAACTAGCGGGACCCACCTACGAGCAGTACTTC	CASSLELAGPTYEQYF
TRBD1	TRBV28	15	TRBJ1-2	-	TGTGCCAGCAGCCTGACAGGGGAGAATCACTATGGCTACACCTTC	CASSLTGENHYGYTF
-	TRBV11-3	12	TRBJ2-3	once	TGTGCCAGCAGCCACTTAGGGGATACGCAGTATTTT	CASSHLGDTQYF
TRBD2	TRBV27	18	TRBJ2-4	-	TGTGCCAGCAGTTTACAGGGACTAGCGGGTGTAGCCAAAAACATTCAGTACTTC	CASSLQGLAGVAKNIQYF
TRBD2	TRBV5-1	17	TRBJ2-2	once	TGCGCCAGCAGCTTGGTAGTACTAGCGGAGCCCACCGGGGAGCTGTTTTTT	CASSLVVLAEPTGELFF
-	TRBV5-6	15	TRBJ1-4	-	TGTGCCAGCAGCACCTTACAGGCGGCTAGTGAAAAACTGTTTTTT	CASSTLQAASEKLFF
TRBD1	TRBV29-1	15	TRBJ1-3	-	TGCAGCGTTGGACACGGGACAGGGGGTGGAAACACCATATATTTT	CSVGHGTGGGNTIYF
-	TRBV5-4	14	TRBJ2-2	-	TGTGCCAGCAGCTTTCCCGAAAACACCGGGGAGCTGTTTTTT	CASSFPENTGELFF
-	TRBV19	16	TRBJ1-1	-	TGTGCCAGTAGTACTGGGGCAGCCGGGACTAACACTGAAGCTTTCTTT	CASSTGAAGTNTEAFF
TRBD1	TRBV7-3	14	TRBJ2-1	once	TGTGCCAGCAGCTTTTCACCAGGGGGCTATGAGCAGTTCTTC	CASSFSPGGYEQFF
-	TRBV14	16	TRBJ1-1	-	TGTGCCAGCAGCCAAGATTGGTGGTCGGGGAACACTGAAGCTTTCTTT	CASSQDWWSGNTEAFF
TRBD1	TRBV30	16	TRBJ1-4	-	TGTGCCTGGAGCGGAACAACAGGGGGAGTTAATGAAAAACTGTTTTTT	CAWSGTTGGVNEKLFF
-	TRBV10-3	12	TRBJ2-7	few	TGTGCCATCAGAGAGACAGATAGCGAGCAGTACTTC	CAIRETDSEQYF
-	TRBV19	11	TRBJ2-1	-	TGTGCCAGTAGATTGGAGATTGAGCAGTTCTTC	CASRLEIEQFF
-	TRBV5-1	15	TRBJ1-6	-	TGCGCCAGCAGCTTAGAAGGGGAGGTGCTAAGGCCCCTCCACTTT	CASSLEGEVLRPLHF
TRBD2	TRBV14	15	TRBJ2-1	-	TGTGCCAGCAGCCAAGGACTAGCAGTTTACAATGAGCAGTTCTTC	CASSQGLAVYNEQFF
-	TRBV30	12	TRBJ1-1	-	TGTGCCTGGAGTCTCGGCAGGGCCGAAGCTTTCTTT	CAWSLGRAEAFF
TRBD2	TRBV11-2	15	TRBJ2-7	-	TGTGCCAGCAGCCGCGGGACTAGCGAATACTACGAGCAGTACTTC	CASSRGTSEYYEQYF
-	TRBV5-5	14	TRBJ2-5	-	TGTGCCAGCAGCTTGGCCAGCGGATACGAGACCCAGTACTTC	CASSLASGYETQYF
TRBD2	TRBV18	16	TRBJ2-3	once	TGTGCCAGCTCACCACGAAAGGGTAGCGGGAGTGATACGCAGTATTTT	CASSPRKGSGSDTQYF
TRBD1	TRBV30	14	TRBJ1-5	-	TGTGCCTGGAGTGTCCAGGGGGACAATCAGCCCCAGCATTTT	CAWSVQGDNQPQHF
-	TRBV15	14	TRBJ1-1	-	TGTGCCACCAGCAGAACCAGGGAGGACACTGAAGCTTTCTTT	CATSRTREDTEAFF
TRBD1	TRBV18	13	TRBJ2-7	-	TGTGCCAGCTCACCACAGGGGGCGTACGAGCAGTACTTC	CASSPQGAYEQYF
-	TRBV10-3	14	TRBJ2-2	few	TGTGCCATCAGGAGGGACGTAGCGACCGGGGAGCTGTTTTTT	CAIRRDVATGELFF
-	TRBV30	17	TRBJ1-3	-	TGTGCCTGGAGTGGGGACAAGCACTCCTACTCTGGAAACACCATATATTTT	CAWSGDKHSYSGNTIYF
-	TRBV18	12	TRBJ2-5	once	TGTGCCAGCTCCCTCCAGGGAGAGACCCAGTACTTC	CASSLQGETQYF
-	TRBV6-5	14	TRBJ2-5	-	TGTGCCAGCAGTTACGGCGGGACTGGTGAGACCCAGTACTTC	CASSYGGTGETQYF
TRBD1	TRBV15	16	TRBJ2-4	-	TGTGCCACCAGCAGGGGGGACAGGGTCGACAAAAACATTCAGTACTTC	CATSRGDRVDKNIQYF
-	TRBV21-1	16	TRBJ1-2	-	TGTGCCACCAAAATAGAGACAGGGGGCGAAGGGTATGGCTACACCTTC	CATKIETGGEGYGYTF
-	TRBV5-1	13	TRBJ1-3	-	TGCGCCAGCAGCTTGATGGAGGGAAACACCATATATTTT	CASSLMEGNTIYF
TRBD1	TRBV7-3	17	TRBJ2-4	-	TGTGCCAGCAGCTTAGCACCGGGACAGGGGGCCAAAAACATTCAGTACTTC	CASSLAPGQGAKNIQYF
TRBD1	TRBV28	15	TRBJ2-3	-	TGTGCCAGCAGTCTCCGACAGGGGAGCACAGATACGCAGTATTTT	CASSLRQGSTDTQYF
TRBD2	TRBV7-9	13	TRBJ2-7	-	TGTGCCAGCAGCTCGACTAGCGGGTACGAGCAGTACTTC	CASSSTSGYEQYF
TRBD1	TRBV30	13	TRBJ1-2	-	TGTGCCTGGGGGACAGGCAGGAACTATGGCTACACCTTC	CAWGTGRNYGYTF
TRBD2	TRBV7-9	13	TRBJ2-7	few	TGTGCCAGCAGCGCCCCGGGGAGGGACGAGCAGTACTTC	CASSAPGRDEQYF
-	TRBV28	14	TRBJ2-3	-	TGTGCCAGCAGAATGGGGGGTAGCACAGATACGCAGTATTTT	CASRMGGSTDTQYF
-	TRBV7-9	12	TRBJ2-1	-	TGTGCCAGCAGCTCCCCAGTCAATGAGCAGTTCTTC	CASSSPVNEQFF
-	TRBV5-1	15	TRBJ1-5	-	TGCGCCAGCAGCTTGCTTAGGGGGACTGATCAGCCCCAGCATTTT	CASSLLRGTDQPQHF
-	TRBV28	15	TRBJ1-5	-	TGTGCCAGCAGTACCCAAAGATATAGCAATCAGCCCCAGCATTTT	CASSTQRYSNQPQHF
-	TRBV7-6	16	TRBJ1-3	-	TGTGCCAGCAGCGCACAGGGCAGTGTCGCTGGAAACACCATATATTTT	CASSAQGSVAGNTIYF
TRBD2	TRBV11-3	16	TRBJ2-1	-	TGTGCCAGCAGCTTAGAGGGTAGCGGGAGGAGTCATGAGCAGTTCTTC	CASSLEGSGRSHEQFF
-	TRBV27	16	TRBJ2-7	-	TGTGCCAGCAGTTTATCCCACAGCGGCGGAAGATACGAGCAGTACTTC	CASSLSHSGGRYEQYF
TRBD1	TRBV30	11	TRBJ1-2	-	TGTGCCTGGGGGCAGGGGGGTGGCTACACCTTC	CAWGQGGGYTF